The rows below give T cell receptor beta chains drawn from one sample of a study of T-cell memory formation after mild COVID-19. TCRdb re-derived calls from the 5' RACE reads in MiXCR, one entry per CDR3 protein. Among approximately 450,000 distinct CDR3 sequences listed, approximately 18% were seen once. Specimen: PBMCs or a T cell subset sorted from them (not recorded which). Receptors originate from an adult woman who had mild COVID-19 (a few samples of this study predate the infection). Cell type and time point are not known. CDR3s include the opening cysteine and the closing phenylalanine or tryptophan. The order of the fields is V gene, CDR3 protein.

V: TRBV3-1
CDR3: CASSPSERPLAGGLEQYF

V: TRBV10-3
CDR3: CAISDPGLAGVEYNEQFF

V: TRBV20-1
CDR3: CSARTGGNTGELFF

V: TRBV4-1
CDR3: CASSQINGYNQPQHF

V: TRBV15
CDR3: CATEGGDSYNEQFF

V: TRBV27
CDR3: CASSPPRRQETQYF

V: TRBV4-1
CDR3: CASSPRGGPYEQYF

V: TRBV9
CDR3: CASSVEFGDRDTDTQYF

V: TRBV5-1
CDR3: CASSFTDREGKLFF

V: TRBV12-3/TRBV12-4
CDR3: CASSLDAGGSNEQFF

V: TRBV2
CDR3: CASRTDSRREQYF

V: TRBV5-6
CDR3: CASSFVQGADTEAFF

V: TRBV7-9
CDR3: CASSSANGITQTDTQYF

V: TRBV29-1
CDR3: CSVPGGWIGYTF

V: TRBV4-2
CDR3: CASSQGIETQYF

V: TRBV19
CDR3: CASSILGPGTDNEAFF

V: TRBV11-3
CDR3: CASSSQDRGAYEQYF

V: TRBV11-2
CDR3: CASSLGQGNSNYGYTF

V: TRBV2
CDR3: CASSEQGDSVGNEQFF

V: TRBV27
CDR3: CASSLWGSSTDTQYF

V: TRBV9
CDR3: CASSVGTTNYEQYF

V: TRBV3-1
CDR3: CASSQGTREQFF

V: TRBV7-9
CDR3: CASSLGARRNQPQHF

V: TRBV25-1
CDR3: CASSEPGGHTEAFF

V: TRBV20-1
CDR3: CSARGRILRDRDNYGYTF

V: TRBV7-2
CDR3: CASSGQGGSQPQHF

V: TRBV6-2/TRBV6-3
CDR3: CASRPTGGHNQPQHF

V: TRBV20-1
CDR3: CSARDGARPGRNEQFF

V: TRBV5-1
CDR3: CASSSGQGEDGQFF

V: TRBV30
CDR3: CAWSQGLAGETQYF

V: TRBV11-1
CDR3: CASSLQDRTTAQYF

V: TRBV4-2
CDR3: CASSNRPGGTDTQYF

V: TRBV5-5
CDR3: CASSGGGLNNQPQHF

V: TRBV5-1
CDR3: CASSFQPGGAYEQYF

V: TRBV12-3/TRBV12-4
CDR3: CASNLGQLAQPQHF

V: TRBV10-2
CDR3: CATERATDTQYF

V: TRBV12-3/TRBV12-4
CDR3: CASSRTGEAGANVLTF

V: TRBV4-3
CDR3: CASSLDRGHPQHF

V: TRBV6-5
CDR3: CASSYSGRDRGTYNEQFF

V: TRBV12-3/TRBV12-4
CDR3: CASSLRQGRREYSNQPQHF

V: TRBV9
CDR3: CASSTGQGFSYEQYF

V: TRBV4-1
CDR3: CASSQTAGNYGYTF

V: TRBV5-1
CDR3: CASSISLVGLAGGRENNEQFF

V: TRBV6-2/TRBV6-3
CDR3: CASRPLTGGFTYEQYF

V: TRBV29-1
CDR3: CSVVATRESYEQYF

V: TRBV20-1
CDR3: CSAREKASGNTGELFF

V: TRBV9
CDR3: CASSTGSLAGGQETQYF

V: TRBV7-9
CDR3: CASSLGGLNTEAFF

V: TRBV24-1
CDR3: CATSDLAGSFYEQYF

V: TRBV5-1
CDR3: CASSTASGAYGYTF

V: TRBV7-9
CDR3: CASGGGAPNEQFF

V: TRBV7-8
CDR3: CASSPPDWEGTQYF

V: TRBV7-9
CDR3: CASSPTSGGSYNEQFF

V: TRBV20-1
CDR3: CSAHPPGLAGDTQYF

V: TRBV12-3/TRBV12-4
CDR3: CASRRQGSAGELFF

V: TRBV24-1
CDR3: CATSSLGEKLFF

V: TRBV18
CDR3: CASSLQRESGRGQFF

V: TRBV5-1
CDR3: CASTWDTTYEQYF

V: TRBV9
CDR3: CASSHGTSDYEQYF